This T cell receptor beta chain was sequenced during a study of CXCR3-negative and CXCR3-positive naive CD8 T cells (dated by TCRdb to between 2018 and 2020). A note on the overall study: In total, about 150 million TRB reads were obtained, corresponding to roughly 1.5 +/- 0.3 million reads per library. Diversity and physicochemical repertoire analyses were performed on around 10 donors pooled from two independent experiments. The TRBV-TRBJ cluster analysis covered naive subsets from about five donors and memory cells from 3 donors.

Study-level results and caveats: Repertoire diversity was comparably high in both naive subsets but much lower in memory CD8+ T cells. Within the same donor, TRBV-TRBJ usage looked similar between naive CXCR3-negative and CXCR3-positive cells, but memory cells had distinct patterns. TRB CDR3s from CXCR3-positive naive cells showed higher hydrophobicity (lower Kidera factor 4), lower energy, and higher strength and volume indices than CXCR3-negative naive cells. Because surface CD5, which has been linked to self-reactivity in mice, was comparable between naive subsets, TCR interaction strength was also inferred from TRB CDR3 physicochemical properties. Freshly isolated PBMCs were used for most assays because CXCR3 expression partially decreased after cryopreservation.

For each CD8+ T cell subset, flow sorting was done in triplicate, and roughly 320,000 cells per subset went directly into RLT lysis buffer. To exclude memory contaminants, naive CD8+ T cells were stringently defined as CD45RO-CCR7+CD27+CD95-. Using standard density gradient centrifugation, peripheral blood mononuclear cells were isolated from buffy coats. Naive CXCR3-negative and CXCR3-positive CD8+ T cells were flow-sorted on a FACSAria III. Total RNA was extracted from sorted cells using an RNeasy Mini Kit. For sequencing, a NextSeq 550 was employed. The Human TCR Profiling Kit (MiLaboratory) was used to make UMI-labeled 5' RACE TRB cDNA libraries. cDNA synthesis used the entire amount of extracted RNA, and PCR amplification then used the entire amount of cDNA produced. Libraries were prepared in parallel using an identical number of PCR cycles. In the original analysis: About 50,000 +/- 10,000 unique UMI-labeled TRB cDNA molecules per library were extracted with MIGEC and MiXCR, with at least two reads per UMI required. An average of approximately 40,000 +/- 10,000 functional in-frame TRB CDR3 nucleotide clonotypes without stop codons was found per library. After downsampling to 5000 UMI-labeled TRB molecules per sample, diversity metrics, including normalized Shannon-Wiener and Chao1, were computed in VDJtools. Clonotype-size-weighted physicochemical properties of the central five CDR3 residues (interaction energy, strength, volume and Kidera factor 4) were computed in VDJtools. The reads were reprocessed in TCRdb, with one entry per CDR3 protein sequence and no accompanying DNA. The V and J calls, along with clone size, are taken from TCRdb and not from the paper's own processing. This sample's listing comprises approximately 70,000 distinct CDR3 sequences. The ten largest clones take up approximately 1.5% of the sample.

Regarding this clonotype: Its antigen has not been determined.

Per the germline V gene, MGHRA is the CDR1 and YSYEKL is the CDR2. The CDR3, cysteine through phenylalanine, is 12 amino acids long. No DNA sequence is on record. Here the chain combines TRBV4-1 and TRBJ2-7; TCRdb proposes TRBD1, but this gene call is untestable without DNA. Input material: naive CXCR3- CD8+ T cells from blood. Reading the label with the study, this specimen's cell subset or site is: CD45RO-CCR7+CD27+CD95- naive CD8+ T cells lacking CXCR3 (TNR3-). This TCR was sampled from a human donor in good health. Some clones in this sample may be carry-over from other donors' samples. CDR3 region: CASSTPGNEQYF.